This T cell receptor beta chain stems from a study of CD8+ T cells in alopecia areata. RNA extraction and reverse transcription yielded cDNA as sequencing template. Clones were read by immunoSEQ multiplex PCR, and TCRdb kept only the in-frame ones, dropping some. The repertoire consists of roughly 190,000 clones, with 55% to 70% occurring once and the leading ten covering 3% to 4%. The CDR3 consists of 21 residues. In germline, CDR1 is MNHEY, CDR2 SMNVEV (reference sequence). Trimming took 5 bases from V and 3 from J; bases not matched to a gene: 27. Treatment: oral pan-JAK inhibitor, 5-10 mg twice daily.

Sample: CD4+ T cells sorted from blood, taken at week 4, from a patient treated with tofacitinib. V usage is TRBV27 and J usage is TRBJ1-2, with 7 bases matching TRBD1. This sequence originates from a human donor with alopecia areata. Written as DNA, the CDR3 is TGTGCCAGCAGTCAACGATCGGGGGGGGTACACCGGGACAGATCCTACTATGGCTACACCTTC. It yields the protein CASSQRSGGVHRDRSYYGYTF.